This TCR beta chain was identified in a study of cytomegalovirus exposure and HLA in healthy donors. Study background: T cells numbering approximately 170 million yielded approximately 100 million unique TCR beta sequences in an earlier analysis. Study-level findings and limits: Three chains tied to CMV proved CMV antigen-specific in vitro.

Both 60 Vbeta primers and 13 Jbeta primers went into the PCR. This table comes from immunoSEQ multiplex PCR, and its TCRdb copy is limited to in-frame clones, with some not included. The data hold some 130,000 clones, with 77% observed a single time. On this clone itself: Its antigen is as yet unknown.

This clonotype was obtained from a male donor in good health and CMV-seronegative. Sequenced material: PBMCs.

The CDR3 spells CASKVNGVGQTNTEAFF. DNA for the CDR3: TGTGCCAGTAAGGTAAATGGAGTGGGACAGACAAACACTGAAGCTTTCTTT. J is TRBJ1-1 and V is TRBV19, with 7 bases matching TRBD1. V lost 7 bases and J lost 2; bases outside the gene matches: 16. Germline lookup yields CDR1 LNHDA and CDR2 SQIVND (reference sequence). The length of the CDR3 is 17 residues.